This T cell receptor beta chain appears in the sequencing data of a study of blood T cells in healthy people across ages. Study-level results: Percentage of naive T cells showed a strong correlation with TCR beta diversity.

V dropped 0 bases and J dropped 5 bases, with 10 bases sitting between them. The CDR3 is 15 amino acids. The germline V gene has CDR1 MGHDK and CDR2 SYGVNS. For the second PCR, which ran for roughly 6 to 12 cycles, a sample-barcoded 5' primer and a J-beta primer mix were used. TCRdb called the 5' RACE reads again in MiXCR, with one record for every CDR3 protein. The sample lists approximately 760,000 distinct CDR3 sequences, approximately 25% occurring once. This clonotype was found a few times. Its specificity is not known. These records were also assigned to another study, of T cells of mothers and their children. As reported in that work: Related mother-child pairs showed slightly, non-significantly higher overlap than unrelated pairs.

The chain combines TRBV25-1 with TRBJ1-4; the D is unclear. The sequencing input was blood. This receptor was taken from a boy aged 5-17 years in good health. The CDR3 protein is CASSEYPYSNEKLFF. The CDR3 DNA follows: TGTGCCAGCAGTGAATATCCCTACTCGAATGAAAAACTGTTTTTT.